Below, 18 T cell receptor beta chains from the same sample are listed, as sequenced in a study of OX40 agonist ivuxolimab in advanced cancers. Profiled with immunoSEQ multiplex PCR; TCRdb holds only in-frame clones, not every one. The data contain about 22,000 clones, about 90% of them singletons. Sequencing was performed on CD4+ or CD8+ T cells sorted from blood, taken in a trial of the OX40 agonist ivuxolimab. The receptors derive from an adult with an advanced solid tumor such as melanoma, head and neck, liver or kidney cancer.

The chain is built from TRBV9 and TRBJ2-5; the D gene is possibly TRBD1 (6 bases). The germline CDR1 and CDR2 sequences are SGDLS and YYNGEE. The CDR3 is 16 residues long. Trimming removed 0 bases from V and 5 bases from J, with 17 bases in between. CDR3: CASSVEGFGRGETQYF. As DNA, the CDR3 is TGTGCCAGCAGCGTAGAAGGTTTCGGCAGGGGTGAGACCCAGTACTTC.

This chain links TRBV27 with TRBJ2-2, with 7 bases fitting TRBD1. Germline values: CDR1 MNHEY, CDR2 SMNVEV (reference sequence). V lost 5 bases to trimming and J lost 6 bases; unmatched junction nucleotides: 3. CDR3 length: 13 amino acids. CDR3 amino acids: CASSTQGPGELFF. As DNA, the CDR3 is TGTGCCAGCAGTACACAGGGGCCCGGGGAGCTGTTTTTT.

A few counts support this clone. The rearrangement joins TRBV14 to TRBJ1-1, with D uncertain. Germline V gene lookup returns CDR1 SGHDN and CDR2 FVKESK. The CDR3 extends over 13 amino acids. Trimming took off 2 bases at V and 6 bases at J, with 10 bases between the two ends. CDR3 DNA sequence: TGTGCCAGCAGCCAATCTGGGGTTTCTGAAGCTTTCTTT. Translation gives CASSQSGVSEAFF.

This clone was seen a single time. The chain combines TRBV6-5 with TRBJ2-7, with TRBD2 matching 10 bases. V was pared by 5 bases and J by 0 bases, with 4 bases of the junction left unmatched. Germline CDR1 reads MNHEY; CDR2 reads SVGAGI. The length of the CDR3 is 15 residues. Written as DNA, the CDR3 is TGTGCCAGCAGTGGGCAGCGGGAGGGCTCCTACGAGCAGTACTTC. Encoded protein: CASSGQREGSYEQYF.

The genes are TRBV21-1 and TRBJ2-3; TRBD2 is taken as the D call from the table, unchecked against the DNA. TRBV21-1 is annotated as a pseudogene. The CDR3 consists of 18 residues. CDR3 sequence: CASSTKPLAELCTDTQYF. DNA of the CDR3: TGTGCCAGCAGCACGAAACCCCTAGCGGAGCTATGCACAGATACGCAGTATTTT.

The chain recombines TRBV7-6 with TRBJ2-3; no firm D call. Germline values: CDR1 SGHVS, CDR2 FNYEAQ. The CDR3 contains 15 residues. Between the trimmed V and J ends, which lost 1 base and 2 bases, there was a span of 10 bases. The CDR3 DNA reads as TGTGCCAGCAGCTTAGGGTACCACACCACAGATACGCAGTATTTT. Residues: CASSLGYHTTDTQYF.

The rearrangement joins TRBV4-3 to TRBJ2-7; 9 bases match TRBD1. V was clipped by 2 bases and J by 5 bases; unmatched bases: 4. There are 14 residues in the CDR3. The germline V gene has CDR1 LGHNA and CDR2 YSLEER. The CDR3 reads CASSQRDRVHEQYF. In DNA, the CDR3 is TGCGCCAGCAGCCAAAGGGACAGGGTGCACGAGCAGTACTTC.

The rearrangement links TRBV7-8 to TRBJ1-3; D gene ambiguous. In germline, CDR1 is SGHVS, CDR2 FQNEAQ. The CDR3 sequence is 14 residues long. The germline V and J ends were trimmed by 4 bases and 1 base, with 8 bases remaining between them. CDR3 sequence reads: CASSSLPSGNTIYF. The CDR3 DNA follows: TGTGCCAGCAGCTCCCTTCCTTCTGGAAACACCATATATTTT.

The chain links TRBV7-9 to TRBJ1-5, with 8 bases that match TRBD1. V shed 0 bases and J 5 bases; nucleotides not matched to a gene: 0. From germline, CDR1 is SEHNR and CDR2 FQNEAQ (reference sequence). CDR3 length: 14 residues. This CDR3 is CASSLATGDQPQHF. The CDR3 nucleotides read TGTGCCAGCAGCTTAGCGACAGGGGATCAGCCCCAGCATTTT. Full variable domain (missing parts from reference TRBV7-9 and TRBJ1-5): DTGVSQNPRHKITKRGQNVTFRCDPISEHNRLYWYRQTLGQGPEFLTYFQNEAQLEKSRLLSDRFSAERPKGSFSTLEIQRTEQGDSAMYLCASSLATGDQPQHFGDGTRLSIL.

CDR3 loop: CASSFLTGELFF. The CDR3 DNA follows: TGTGCCAGCAGTTTCTTAACCGGGGAGCTGTTTTTT. The chain carries TRBV27 and TRBJ2-2; D gene unclear. V shed 3 bases and J shed 5 bases, with 4 bases lying between them. CDR1 MNHEY and CDR2 SMNVEV come from the germline V gene (reference sequence). The CDR3 totals 12 residues.

V usage is TRBV6-4 and J usage is TRBJ2-5; 11 bases fit TRBD2. The CDR3 is 15 residues long. Germline-derived CDR1 and CDR2 are MRHNA and SNTAGT. Unmatched junction bases numbered 0, after V lost 3 bases and J lost 0 bases. This CDR3 is CASSEGLADQETQYF. CDR3 bases: TGTGCCAGCAGTGAGGGACTAGCGGACCAAGAGACCCAGTACTTC.

The chain is built from TRBV5-5 and TRBJ2-3; the D gene is possibly TRBD2 (5 bases). Trimming removed 4 bases from V and 3 bases from J, with 12 bases in between. This CDR3 region has 14 residues. The V gene's germline CDR1 is SGHKS and CDR2 YYEKEE (reference sequence). CDR3 coding DNA: TGTGCCAGCAGCCACCAAGGCGGGACAGATACGCAGTATTTT. It codes for CASSHQGGTDTQYF. Supplemented by reference TRBV5-5 and TRBJ2-3, the full variable domain reads DAGVTQSPTHLIKTRGQQVTLRCSPISGHKSVSWYQQVLGQGPQFIFQYYEKEERGRGNFPDRFSARQFPNYSSELNVNALLLGDSALYLCASSHQGGTDTQYFGPGTRLTVL.

The V gene is TRBV2, the J gene TRBJ2-3; TRBD2 is a possible D gene (6 bases). Germline CDR1 and CDR2: SNHLY and FYNNEI. Trimming stripped 6 bases from V and 4 bases from J, with 11 bases between. The CDR3 runs 13 residues. The CDR3 nucleotides read TGTGCCAGCAGGCCGGGGGTAGCAGATACGCAGTATTTT. It encodes CASRPGVADTQYF.

The J gene is TRBJ1-2, the V gene TRBV28, with no clear D. The CDR3 totals 11 residues. Trimming shortened V by 4 bases and J by 0 bases, and 0 bases separated the two germline ends. The V gene's germline CDR1 is MDHEN and CDR2 SYDVKM. CDR3 DNA sequence: TGTGCCAGCAGTTCTAACTATGGCTACACCTTC. Protein: CASSSNYGYTF.

The CDR3 bases are TGTGCCAGCAGCCAACTCGGGACCCTCCCGTACACCGGGGAGCTGTTTTTT. Residues: CASSQLGTLPYTGELFF. The V call is TRBV14, the J call TRBJ2-2; D tentatively reads TRBD1 or TRBD2 (5 bases each). This CDR3 is built from 17 residues. The germline V and J ends were trimmed by 2 bases and 3 bases, with 16 bases remaining between them. Looked up from germline, CDR1 is SGHDN and CDR2 is FVKESK. Drawing the rest from reference TRBV14 and TRBJ2-2, the complete variable domain is EAGVTQFPSHSVIEKGQTVTLRCDPISGHDNLYWYRRVMGKEIKFLLHFVKESKQDESGMPNNRFLAERTGGTYSTLKVQPAELEDSGVYFCASSQLGTLPYTGELFFGEGSRLTVL.

The chain combines TRBV9 with TRBJ1-4; perhaps TRBD1 as D (5 bases). Germline CDR1 reads SGDLS; CDR2 reads YYNGEE. Trimming removed 0 bases at V and 10 bases at J, with 10 bases between. CDR3 length equals 13 residues. The CDR3 here is CASSVVAGGKLFF. The CDR3 DNA follows: TGTGCCAGCAGCGTAGTTGCTGGGGGAAAACTGTTTTTT.

The CDR3 sequence is CASSPGGPRFYEQYF. The CDR3 coding sequence is TGTGCCAGCAGCCCCGGGGGGCCTAGGTTCTACGAGCAGTACTTC. This chain joins TRBV13 and TRBJ2-7, with D possibly being TRBD2 (7 bases). This CDR3 is built from 15 residues. The germline V and J ends were trimmed by 5 bases and 3 bases, with 17 bases remaining between them. Germline V gene lookup returns CDR1 PRHDT and CDR2 FYEKMQ (reference sequence).

This chain joins TRBV7-9 and TRBJ1-1; D unresolved. The CDR3 is made up of 12 amino acids. Germline CDR1 SEHNR, CDR2 FQNEAQ (reference sequence). Trimming removed 1 base from V and 4 bases from J, with 4 bases in between. The DNA for the CDR3 is TGTGCCAGCAGCTTAGGTTCCACTGAAGCTTTCTTT. Residues: CASSLGSTEAFF.